This TCR beta chain was profiled in a study of CD8 T cells in Susac syndrome. Overall study findings and caveats: The study conceded that relatively few individuals underwent its TCR sequencing and HLA analysis.

Random hexamers were used to reverse transcribe an amount of about 0.5 to 1 ug RNA. An immunoSEQ multiplex PCR amplified TCR beta CDR3 over 54 Vbeta and 13 Jbeta. TCRdb independently ran MiXCR on the immunoSEQ multiplex PCR reads; one entry per CDR3 protein. Altogether 100,000 to 150,000 distinct CDR3 sequences are present, approximately 95% being singletons, with the ten largest covering approximately 0.3%. This clonotype was observed a single time. Its antigen is unknown. Control patients had untreated stable or active relapsing-remitting multiple sclerosis by revised McDonald criteria. Negative isolation yielded CD8+ and CD4+ T cells; FACS enriched TEMRA cells. The V and J ends lost 3 bases and 7 bases respectively, with 16 bases between them. This CDR3 spans 15 amino acids. From germline, CDR1 is SGDLS and CDR2 YYNGEE.

The genes are TRBV9 and TRBJ2-2, with a possible D match to TRBD2 (7 bases). Sequenced input: CD8+ T cells from PBMCs. This TCR was recovered from a human donor with multiple sclerosis. CDR3 nucleotides: TGTGCCAGCAGCGCGGGGGGCTCCGGTGTCGGGGAGCTGTTTTTT. The encoded protein is CASSAGGSGVGELFF. The entire variable domain, with the rest obtained from reference TRBV9 and TRBJ2-2, is as follows: DSGVTQTPKHLITATGQRVTLRCSPRSGDLSVYWYQQSLDQGLQFLIQYYNGEERAKGNILERFSAQQFPDLHSELNLSSLELGDSALYFCASSAGGSGVGELFFGEGSRLTVL.